This T cell receptor beta chain stems from a study of CD8+CD57+ T cells in acquired aplastic anemia (dated by TCRdb to 2017 to 2018). General notes on the study: On average, sorted CD4+ and CD8+ cells yielded 3.2 ug of extracted DNA, with a range of about 0.19 to 30 ug. A CD8+CD57+ expansion meant a frequency higher than the mean frequency seen in healthy subjects.

V was cut back by 3 bases and J by 2 bases, leaving a gap of 12 bases between them. Measured from the cysteine to the phenylalanine, the CDR3 is 14 residues long. Only CDR3 DNA remains: 42 bases, in frame from the first base. CDR1 and CDR2, looked up from the germline V gene (reference sequence), are SGHKS and YYEKEE. Genomic DNA was used as template for profiling of TCR beta VDJ combinations and CDR3 sequences. TCR repertoire sequencing was run on an Illumina HiSeq 2000. Per the original workflow: Repertoires were assessed using TRBV/TRBJ rearrangement plots, CDR3 size and DJ length profiles, and Simpson's diversity index. The most abundant DNA sequence in the deep sequencing data was taken as the immunodominant clone. CDR3 amino acid sequences were screened for sharing across subjects and compared with published repertoires and the VDJdb database. TCRdb reprocessing: public reads trimmed at Q25 with fastp, clones called with MiXCR, in-frame beta chains kept. Records with the same CDR3 protein are collapsed into one entry carrying the most frequent genes and DNA. For this entry, the V and J calls and clone size follow TCRdb and not the study's own pipeline. The sample records approximately 180,000 distinct CDR3 sequences, roughly 50% of which are singletons. The ten most abundant clones make up about 1.8% of the sample.

Patients chosen for sequencing had shown expansion of CD8+CD57+ cells by flow cytometry. Every patient had a diagnosis of severe acquired aplastic anemia based on International Study of Aplastic Anemia and Agranulocytosis and Camitta criteria. No patient had received any therapy when blood was sampled. In this study, sorted CD4+ and CD8+ T cells from the blood of healthy subjects and of severe aplastic anemia patients had their TCR repertoires deep-sequenced. Patients were enrolled in the USA under clinicaltrials.gov protocols 00001620, 01623167, 00001397, 00071045, 00081523 and 00961064. Ficoll-Paque density gradient centrifugation was used to isolate peripheral blood mononuclear cells. CD4+ and CD8+ T cells were sorted by FACS or magnetic beads before DNA extraction. Note on this clonotype: The antigen it binds to is not known. No clone much larger than this one lies a single base away; base qualities are absent.

Overall study outcomes, separate from this receptor: No significant difference in CD8+ Simpson's diversity was found between patients and healthy controls (P=0.060). Approximately 31 CD8+ CDR3 sequences were found in both patients and controls but appeared to be highly expressed in patients and within the immunodominant clones of the patients.

This clonotype was obtained from a human donor with aplastic anemia. Sequenced material: sorted CD4+, CD8+, or CD8+CD57+ T cells (not recorded which) from PBMCs. This chain is built from TRBV5-5 and TRBJ2-7; no confident D gene assignment can be made. The CDR3 has the sequence CASSYPGLTYEQYF. The nucleotide sequence is given as TGTGCCAGCAGCTACCCCGGGCTAACCTACGAGCAGTACTTC.